A selection of T cell receptor beta chains follows, all from one sample in a study of cytomegalovirus exposure and HLA in healthy donors. TCRdb's copy holds only in-frame clones and misses some; the assay was immunoSEQ multiplex PCR. Of some 120,000 clones listed, 7% to 9.5% are singletons. The sequenced material came from PBMCs. The receptors derive from a woman between 40 and 55 years old in good health and CMV-seropositive. The CDR3 runs from the conserved cysteine through the conserved F or W. A D gene is named only where the DNA matches it firmly. Clone size is not always given. Where it is, it says once, few, many or a class for expanded clones.

j_gene,abundance,d_gene,v_gene,CDR3aa,CDR3nt
TRBJ2-5,few,NA,TRBV11-2,CASSLEQTQREQYF,TGTGCCAGCAGCTTAGAGCAGACCCAAAGGGAGCAGTACTTC
TRBJ2-3,NA,NA,TRBV9,CASSSRLVDTQYF,TGTGCCAGCAGCTCCAGACTAGTGGATACGCAGTATTTT
TRBJ2-2,NA,NA,TRBV7-9,CASSSPVGGSNTGELFF,TGTGCCAGCAGCTCCCCTGTGGGGGGATCGAACACCGGGGAGCTGTTTTTT
TRBJ2-1,NA,NA,TRBV5-1,CASSPGAVDNEQFF,TGCGCCAGCAGCCCTGGGGCTGTCGACAATGAGCAGTTCTTC
TRBJ2-2,NA,NA,TRBV23-1,CASSPEANRPGGTGELFF,TGCGCCAGCAGTCCCGAGGCTAATCGGCCAGGGGGGACCGGGGAGCTGTTTTTT
TRBJ1-1,few,NA,TRBV21-1,CASSSGGQVPEAFF,TGTGCCAGCAGCAGTGGGGGACAGGTGCCTGAAGCTTTCTTT
TRBJ2-1,NA,NA,TRBV5-4,CASSPTLNNEQFF,TGTGCCAGCAGCCCAACACTAAACAATGAGCAGTTCTTC
TRBJ2-1,few,TRBD1,TRBV5-1,CASSLGTGYNEQFF,TGCGCCAGCAGCTTGGGGACAGGGTACAATGAGCAGTTCTTC
TRBJ1-2,few,NA,TRBV2,CASSEFFGYTF,TGTGCCAGCAGTGAATTCTTCGGCTACACCTTC
TRBJ2-2,few,NA,TRBV5-6,CASSHPVGELFF,TGTGCCAGCAGCCACCCGGTCGGGGAGCTGTTTTTT
TRBJ2-7,NA,TRBD1,TRBV19,CASTPPDRDPYEQYF,TGTGCCAGTACTCCCCCGGACAGGGACCCCTACGAGCAGTACTTC
TRBJ2-1,NA,NA,TRBV6-4,CASSDSPGQNNEQFF,TGTGCCAGCAGTGACAGTCCAGGGCAAAACAATGAGCAGTTCTTC
TRBJ2-5,NA,NA,TRBV5-4,CASSGGTTGIQETQYF,TGTGCCAGCAGCGGAGGAACCACGGGGATTCAAGAGACCCAGTACTTC
TRBJ1-3,NA,NA,TRBV6-1,CASNEMTGYGNTIYF,TGTGCCAGCAACGAAATGACAGGTTACGGAAACACCATATATTTT
TRBJ1-6,few,TRBD1,TRBV6-6,CASTIWTGGNSPLHF,TGTGCCAGCACCATTTGGACAGGGGGCAATTCACCCCTCCACTTT
TRBJ1-2,NA,NA,TRBV7-2,CASSPTGFYTF,TGTGCCAGCAGCCCCACAGGGTTCTACACCTTC
TRBJ2-7,few,NA,TRBV6-1,CASRKQGFYEQYF,TGTGCCAGCAGGAAACAGGGATTCTACGAGCAGTACTTC
TRBJ2-7,few,TRBD2,TRBV7-8,CASTPGGARNEQYF,TGTGCCAGCACCCCGGGGGGGGCGAGAAACGAGCAGTACTTC
TRBJ1-6,NA,TRBD1,TRBV4-1,CASSQVRTGGGSPLHF,TGCGCCAGCAGCCAAGTGAGGACAGGGGGTGGGTCACCCCTCCACTTT
TRBJ1-1,few,NA,TRBV11-2,CASSLGRGGGGTEAFF,TGTGCCAGCAGCTTAGGTCGCGGGGGGGGCGGAACTGAAGCTTTCTTT
TRBJ2-7,few,NA,TRBV28,CASSFSSYEQYF,TGTGCCAGCAGTTTTTCGTCCTACGAGCAGTACTTC
TRBJ2-3,few,TRBD2,TRBV28,CASSFTSGGGTDTQYF,TGTGCCAGCAGTTTTACTAGCGGGGGAGGGACAGATACGCAGTATTTT
TRBJ2-7,NA,TRBD1,TRBV7-8,CASSTRQGIIYEQYF,TGTGCCAGCAGCACCCGACAGGGTATCATCTACGAGCAGTACTTC
TRBJ2-1,NA,TRBD2,TRBV6-5,CASSSRGGYNEQFF,TGTGCCAGCAGCTCACGCGGGGGCTACAATGAGCAGTTCTTC
TRBJ2-7,NA,TRBD1,TRBV6-1,CASTRDSPSEQYF,TGTGCCAGCACCCGGGACAGCCCCTCCGAGCAGTACTTC
TRBJ1-1,NA,NA,TRBV27,CASSFYRNSEAFF,TGTGCCAGCAGTTTTTATAGAAACAGCGAAGCTTTCTTT
TRBJ2-7,NA,TRBD1,TRBV6-5,CASSYKAGTGGREQYF,TGTGCCAGCAGTTACAAGGCCGGGACAGGGGGTCGCGAGCAGTACTTC
TRBJ2-2,few,NA,TRBV6-5,CASSYQVAKGELFF,TGTGCCAGCAGTTACCAGGTCGCTAAGGGGGAGCTGTTTTTT
TRBJ1-1,NA,NA,TRBV4-2,CASSQSRNTEAFF,TGTGCCAGCAGCCAGAGCCGCAACACTGAAGCTTTCTTT
TRBJ1-1,NA,NA,TRBV9,CASSVMGGPNTEAFF,TGTGCCAGCAGCGTCATGGGGGGGCCCAACACTGAAGCTTTCTTT
TRBJ1-1,few,NA,TRBV15,CATSRVGGEAFF,TGTGCCACCAGCAGAGTGGGGGGTGAAGCTTTCTTT
TRBJ2-3,NA,NA,TRBV7-8,CASSLGRDTQYF,TGTGCCAGCAGCTTAGGCAGGGATACGCAGTATTTT
TRBJ2-7,few,TRBD1,TRBV6-1,CASSRDRGRYEQYF,TGTGCCAGCAGTCGGGACAGGGGCCGCTACGAGCAGTACTTC
TRBJ2-7,NA,TRBD1,TRBV5-1,CASRLATGMEQYF,TGCGCCAGCAGACTCGCGACAGGGATGGAGCAGTACTTC
TRBJ1-1,NA,TRBD1,TRBV4-1,CATRGQGFTEAFF,TGCGCAACGCGGGGACAGGGTTTCACTGAAGCTTTCTTT
TRBJ2-7,few,NA,TRBV6-5,CASSYGTGTYEQYF,TGTGCCAGCAGTTACGGTACGGGGACATACGAGCAGTACTTC
TRBJ1-5,few,TRBD1,TRBV4-1,CASSQGGGPQPQHF,TGCGCCAGCAGCCAAGGAGGGGGCCCTCAGCCCCAGCATTTT
TRBJ2-7,NA,TRBD1,TRBV15,CATSSPLRTGVGEQYF,TGTGCCACCAGCAGTCCCCTTCGGACAGGGGTGGGGGAGCAGTACTTC
TRBJ2-7,NA,NA,TRBV4-2,CASSQGRPGYSTYEQYF,TGTGCCAGCAGCCAAGGCCGGCCAGGGTATTCAACCTACGAGCAGTACTTC
TRBJ1-1,few,TRBD1,TRBV7-9,CASSPGQGATEAFF,TGTGCCAGCAGCCCAGGACAGGGGGCCACTGAAGCTTTCTTT
TRBJ1-2,NA,NA,TRBV28,CASSFTQNYGYTF,TGTGCCAGCAGTTTTACACAGAACTATGGCTACACCTTC
TRBJ1-1,NA,NA,TRBV25-1,CASSDSQGRGGNTEAFF,TGTGCCAGCAGTGATTCGCAGGGAAGGGGTGGAAACACTGAAGCTTTCTTT
TRBJ1-1,few,NA,TRBV6-5,CASSYEEEAFF,TGTGCCAGCAGTTACGAGGAGGAAGCTTTCTTT
TRBJ2-5,NA,TRBD2,TRBV2,CASSEWLAGGETQYF,TGTGCCAGCAGTGAATGGCTAGCGGGGGGGGAGACCCAGTACTTC
TRBJ2-3,few,TRBD2,TRBV9,CAGSVVGGDTQYF,TGTGCCGGCAGCGTAGTGGGAGGGGATACGCAGTATTTT
TRBJ1-1,few,TRBD1,TRBV5-1,CASSFGTGGTEAFF,TGCGCCAGCAGCTTCGGGACAGGGGGGACTGAAGCTTTCTTT
TRBJ1-1,NA,TRBD1,TRBV5-1,CASSFTGGQNTEAFF,TGCGCCAGCAGCTTTACAGGGGGCCAGAACACTGAAGCTTTCTTT
TRBJ1-1,few,NA,TRBV2,CASRKGRARPGENTEAFF,TGTGCCAGCAGGAAAGGTAGGGCCAGGCCCGGGGAAAACACTGAAGCTTTCTTT
TRBJ1-2,few,TRBD1,TRBV9,CASSPSRDSLVYGYTF,TGTGCCAGCAGCCCCTCCAGGGACAGCCTAGTCTATGGCTACACCTTC
TRBJ1-2,NA,NA,TRBV9,CASSVGRVNYGYTF,TGTGCCAGCAGCGTAGGCAGGGTGAACTATGGCTACACCTTC
TRBJ2-7,NA,TRBD1,TRBV5-1,CASSLYRDSLYEQYF,TGCGCCAGCAGCTTGTACCGGGACAGCCTATACGAGCAGTACTTC
TRBJ1-4,NA,NA,TRBV5-4,CASSLKGNEKLFF,TGTGCCAGCAGCTTGAAGGGGAATGAAAAACTGTTTTTT
TRBJ2-3,NA,NA,TRBV28,CASSFVGGRTDTQYF,TGTGCCAGCAGTTTCGTGGGGGGACGAACAGATACGCAGTATTTT